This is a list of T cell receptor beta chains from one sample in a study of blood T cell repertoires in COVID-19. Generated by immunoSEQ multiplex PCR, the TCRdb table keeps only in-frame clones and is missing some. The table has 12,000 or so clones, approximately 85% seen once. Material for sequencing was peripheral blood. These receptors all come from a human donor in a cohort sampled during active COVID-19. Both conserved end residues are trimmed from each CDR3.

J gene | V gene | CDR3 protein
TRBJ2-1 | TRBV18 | ASSVTSGGPGQF
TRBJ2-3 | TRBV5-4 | ASSGGTRPDTQY
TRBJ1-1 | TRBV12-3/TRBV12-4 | ASSLGQRTEAF
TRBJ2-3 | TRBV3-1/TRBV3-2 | ASSQGRRGGTDTQY
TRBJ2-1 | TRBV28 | ASSWGPLRGSYNEQF
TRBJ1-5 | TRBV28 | ASRQQGGNQPQH
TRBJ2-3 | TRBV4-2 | ASSQEEGTDTQY
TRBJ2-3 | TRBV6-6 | ASSFQGTFTDTQY
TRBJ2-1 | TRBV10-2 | ASRVSGRVNEQF
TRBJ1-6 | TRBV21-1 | ASSMGDRENSPLH
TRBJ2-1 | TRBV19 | ASRDLLAHDSYNEQF
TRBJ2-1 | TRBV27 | ASSGLASYNEQF
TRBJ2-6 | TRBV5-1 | ASSLESGANVLT
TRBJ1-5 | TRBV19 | ASSTGMGGNQPQH
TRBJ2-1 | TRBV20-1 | SASGAATGQSSYNEQF
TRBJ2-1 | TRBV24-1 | ATSDPVFNEQF
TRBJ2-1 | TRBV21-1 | ASSKWTSGSWNEQF
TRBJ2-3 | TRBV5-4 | ASSSGTDTDTQY
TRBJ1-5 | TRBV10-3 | ATEGAGSNQPQH
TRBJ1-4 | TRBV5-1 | ASSTGGTVNEKLF
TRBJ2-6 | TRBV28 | ASVEGSGANVLT
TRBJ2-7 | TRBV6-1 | ASSEMAGGYEQY
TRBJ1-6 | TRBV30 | AWSVGGGNSPLH
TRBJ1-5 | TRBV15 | ATSRSGESNQPQH
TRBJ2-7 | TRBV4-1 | ASSQRSPPGFYEQY
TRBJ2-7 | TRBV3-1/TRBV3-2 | ASSQDLVPTEAGNTYEQY
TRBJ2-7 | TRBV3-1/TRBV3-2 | ASSQGQGLYEQY
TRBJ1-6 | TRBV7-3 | ASSLGGSNSPLH
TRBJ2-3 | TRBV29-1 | SVATGDSTDTQY
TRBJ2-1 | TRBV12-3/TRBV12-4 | ASSLDRVNEQF
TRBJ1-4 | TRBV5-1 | ASSRTGVSGEKLF
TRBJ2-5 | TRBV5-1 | ASSLLRPRMETQY
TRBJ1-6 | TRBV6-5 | ASGTTGNSPLH
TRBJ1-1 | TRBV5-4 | ASSLEDTEAF
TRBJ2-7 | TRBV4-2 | ASSRDKGGIYEQY
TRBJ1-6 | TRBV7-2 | ASTYSFSYNSPLH
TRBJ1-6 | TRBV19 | ASWDREWFSPLH
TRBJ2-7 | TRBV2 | ASSRASVRLNTYEQY
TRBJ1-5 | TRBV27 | ASSLQGRNSNQPQH
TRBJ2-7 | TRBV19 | ASSIGRAYEQY
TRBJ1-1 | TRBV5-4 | ASSQTAQNEAF
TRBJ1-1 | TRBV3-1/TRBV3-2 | ASSQGDRNTEAF
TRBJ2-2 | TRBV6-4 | ASSARGGDTGELF
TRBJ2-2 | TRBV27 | ASSSTSGRMTGELF
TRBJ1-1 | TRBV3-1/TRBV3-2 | ASSQGTRRTEAF
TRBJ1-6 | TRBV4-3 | ASSAKTGGLNSPLH
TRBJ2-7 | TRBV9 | ASSAQAGLSYEQY
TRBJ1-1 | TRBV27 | ASSMTGTEAF
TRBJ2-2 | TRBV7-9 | ASSLASGTGELF
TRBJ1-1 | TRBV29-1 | SAMDSREEAF
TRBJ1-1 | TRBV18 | ASSPPYGVGNTEAF
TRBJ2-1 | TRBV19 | ATRLAGYPDYNEQF
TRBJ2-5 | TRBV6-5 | ASSSGQGFGTQY
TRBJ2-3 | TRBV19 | ASSLASTVTDTQY
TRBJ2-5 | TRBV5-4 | ASSPGTSGSLETQY
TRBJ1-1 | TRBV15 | ATSRDINTEAF
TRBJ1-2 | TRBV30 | AWSRGSVWGYT
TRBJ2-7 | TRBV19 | ASRGQGYYEQY
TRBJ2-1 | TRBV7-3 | ASSLNSGGWNEQF